Listed here are 6 T cell receptor beta chains from one sample, sequenced in a study of T cell responses to AZD1222 COVID-19 vaccine. Method: immunoSEQ multiplex PCR; TCRdb's copy keeps in-frame clones and lacks some. This table has approximately 150,000 clones, approximately 89% appearing once. The sample here was peripheral blood, taken 28 days after the second AZD1222 dose. The receptor set was obtained from an adult who received the AZD1222 COVID-19 vaccine.

In its sample, this clone was seen a few times. V usage is TRBV27 and J usage is TRBJ2-7; the D is unclear. Between the trimmed V and J ends, which lost 3 bases and 0 bases, there was a span of 6 bases. Per the germline V gene, CDR1 is MNHEY and CDR2 is SMNVEV (reference sequence). This CDR3 is built from 13 residues. CDR3 loop: CASSFRHSYEQYF. The CDR3 nucleotides read TGTGCCAGCAGTTTTCGACACTCCTACGAGCAGTACTTC.

The V and J genes are TRBV28 and TRBJ2-1, with 10 bases lining up with TRBD2. In germline, CDR1 is MDHEN, CDR2 SYDVKM. V shed 6 bases, J shed 13 bases, and the junction held 9 bases outside the gene matches. The CDR3 contains 13 residues. Here the CDR3 reads CASRQASGRGQFF. Here the CDR3 DNA reads TGTGCCAGCAGGCAGGCTAGCGGGAGAGGTCAGTTCTTC.

The gene calls are TRBV9 and TRBJ2-2; D uncertain. The CDR3 runs to 16 residues. The germline gives CDR1 SGDLS, CDR2 YYNGEE. The germline V and J ends were trimmed by 0 bases and 3 bases, with 12 bases remaining between them. The CDR3 DNA reads as TGTGCCAGCAGCGTAGAGACCGGCAAGTACACCGGGGAGCTGTTTTTT. It codes for CASSVETGKYTGELFF.

The rearrangement links TRBV5-1 to TRBJ2-3; the D is unclear. CDR1 and CDR2 from the germline V gene are SGHRS and YFSETQ. This CDR3 region has 13 residues. V dropped 0 bases and J dropped 0 bases, with 2 bases sitting between them. This chain's CDR3 is CASSLESTDTQYF. CDR3 DNA sequence: TGCGCCAGCAGCTTGGAGAGCACAGATACGCAGTATTTT.

V gene TRBV28 combines with J gene TRBJ1-6, with 11 bases fitting TRBD1. Trimming at V came to 3 bases and at J to 9 bases, leaving 1 base not matched to a gene. CDR3 length: 14 residues. Germline V gene data show CDR1 as MDHEN and CDR2 as SYDVKM. DNA for the CDR3: TGTGCCAGCAGTTTGGGGACAGGGGGTTCACCCCTCCACTTT. Protein product: CASSLGTGGSPLHF.

This clone has just one count. The rearrangement uses TRBV25-1 and TRBJ1-5; tentative D call: TRBD1 (5 bases). V was cut by 4 bases and J by 3 bases, with 13 bases left in between. This CDR3 has 15 residues. Germline loops: CDR1 MGHDK, CDR2 SYGVNS. The CDR3 loop is CASSVSGTPNQPQHF. The DNA for the CDR3 is TGTGCCAGCAGTGTAAGCGGGACCCCCAATCAGCCCCAGCATTTT.